Here is one T cell receptor beta chain with its context. This clonotype was counted ten times or more. Its antigen remains undetermined. Base qualities are not at hand, and no much larger clone is one base apart. The data originate from a study of blood T cells in healthy people across ages (dated by TCRdb to 2015 to 2017). In the study overall: In model experiments, roughly one uniquely barcoded TCR beta cDNA molecule per two T cells was captured by template switching. To avoid experimental bias, donors of different ages were spread randomly across the sequencing lanes. Age-related changes in TCR beta repertoire diversity were measured in the study by deep sequencing normalized with unique cDNA molecular identifiers. The study analyzed two additional independent replicas of 1 million unique cDNA reads from the same blood draw for two donors, one aged 18 to 30 and one aged 80 or older. Four age groups were formed from the donors: young (average 16 years), middle-aged (approximately 39), aged (62) and long-lived (less than 85). Overall study outcomes, separate from this receptor: Donor CMV infection status was unknown, potentially confounding age-related changes in expanded clonotypes. Estimates of total diversity based on one million sequenced T cells were regarded as lower bounds and as underestimates. Compared with the aged group, more naive CD4+ T cells, fewer expanded clones and increased TCR diversity were shown by the long-lived group, suggesting age selection. Observed TCR beta diversity correlated strongly with the percentage of naive T cells measured by flow cytometry. As age increased, observed TCR beta diversity per million T cells dropped in a roughly linear way, and a significant reduction was already evident by age 40. Since profiling was done on bulk unsorted PBMCs, naive and antigen-experienced compartments could not be conclusively compared.

The roughly 37 donors, aged about 6 to 100 years, were systemically healthy Caucasian individuals from Russia. Each donor gave ten milliliters of peripheral blood, collected into EDTA-treated Vacutainer tubes. PBMCs were isolated by Ficoll-Paque density-gradient centrifugation, with at least 6.5 million obtained per sample. Trizol reagent was used to extract total RNA from the PBMCs, yielding at least 5.5 micrograms per sample. For every donor, flow cytometry on a PBMC aliquot measured the percentage of naive CD45RAhigh/CD27high T cells. The germline V gene supplies CDR1 SQVTM and CDR2 ANQGSEA. Clipping removes 2 bases from V and 4 bases from J, with 2 as the unmatched junction base count. The CDR3 runs 14 residues from the cysteine to the phenylalanine. The sequence is cut down to CDR3 DNA, 42 bases in frame from base 1. The receptor library was made with 5' RACE. This sample was sequenced with an Illumina HiSeq 2500. A second 7 to 11 cycle PCR used a sample-barcoded 5' primer and a J-beta primer mix. Each TCR beta cDNA molecule received a unique molecular identifier from a template-switch 5' adaptor carrying 12 random nucleotides. At least 2.5 million CDR3-containing paired-end reads were obtained from each sample. The Mint cDNA synthesis kit, primed by a TRBC-specific oligonucleotide, was used to synthesize first-strand cDNA from all RNA. Following uracil-DNA glycosylase treatment, all cDNA underwent a first 18-cycle PCR with the universal primers M1SS and BC2_uni_R. Concerning the study's data processing: Each sample was normalized by randomly selecting 1 million high-quality reads, each carrying a distinct molecular identifier. Reads with shared molecular identifiers were discarded instead of being binned into consensus sequences. MiTCR, run with a Q25 quality threshold and the strictest error-elimination algorithm, handled CDR3 identification, clonotype clustering and error correction. Lower-bound total TCR beta diversity was estimated with a nonparametric unseen species model using Euler transformation. TCRdb handled the public reads itself, with Q25 trimming in fastp and clone calling in MiXCR, and kept productive beta chains. Every CDR3 protein is listed once, alongside the most common genes and DNA of its rows. These V and J calls are TCRdb output, not the study's own analysis. The sample records around 1,500,000 distinct CDR3 sequences, 28% of which are singletons. The ten largest clones represent approximately 7.7% of the sample.

The sample consisted of blood. This clonotype originated in a woman in her twenties or thirties in good health. The chain is assembled from TRBV29-1 and TRBJ2-1; 10 of the junction bases match TRBD2. The sequenced DNA: TGCAGCGTTGAAAGCGGGGGGGCGTACAATGAGCAGTTCTTC. Its product reads: CSVESGGAYNEQFF.